This note documents a single TCR beta chain sequence. Vbeta (60) and Jbeta (13) primers were used in the PCR. The protocol was immunoSEQ multiplex PCR, while the TCRdb copy is restricted to in-frame clones and leaves out a portion. The record lists around 150,000 clones, of which the ten most abundant hold around 1.2%. This sample was taken from a study of cytomegalovirus exposure and HLA in healthy donors. This CDR3 is built from 16 residues. In germline, CDR1 is MGHRA, CDR2 YSYEKL. The V end lost 0 bases, the J end lost 0 bases, and 12 bases lay between the germline ends. This sequence joins TRBV4-1 and TRBJ2-7, with D maybe TRBD2 (5 bases). The TCR originated in a woman aged 55-70 years in good health and CMV-seronegative. Sequenced: PBMCs. The CDR3 loop reads CASSQDRDSSSYEQYF. CDR3 bases: TGCGCCAGCAGCCAAGATCGGGATTCGAGCTCCTACGAGCAGTACTTC.